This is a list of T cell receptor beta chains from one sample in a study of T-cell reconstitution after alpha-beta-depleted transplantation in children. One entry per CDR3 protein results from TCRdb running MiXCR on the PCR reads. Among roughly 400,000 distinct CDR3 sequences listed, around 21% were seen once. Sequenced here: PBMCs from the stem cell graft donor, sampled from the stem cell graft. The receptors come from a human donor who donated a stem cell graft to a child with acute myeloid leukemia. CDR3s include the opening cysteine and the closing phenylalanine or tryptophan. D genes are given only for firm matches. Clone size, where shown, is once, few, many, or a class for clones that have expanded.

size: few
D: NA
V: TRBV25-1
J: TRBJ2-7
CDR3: CASSEQVWGSSYEQYF
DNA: TGTGCCAGCAGTGAACAGGTCTGGGGGTCGTCCTACGAGCAGTACTTC

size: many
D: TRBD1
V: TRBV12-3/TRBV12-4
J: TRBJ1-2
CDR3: CASSRQGGYGYTF
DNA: TGTGCCAGCAGTCGACAGGGGGGGTATGGCTACACCTTC

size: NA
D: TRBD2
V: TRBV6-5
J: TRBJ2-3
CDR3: CASSYGGRGDTQYF
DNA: TGTGCCAGCAGTTATGGGGGGAGGGGAGATACGCAGTATTTT

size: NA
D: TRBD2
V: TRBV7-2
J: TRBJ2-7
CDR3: CASSLASGGYEQYF
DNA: TGTGCCAGCAGCTTAGCCTCGGGGGGATACGAGCAGTACTTC

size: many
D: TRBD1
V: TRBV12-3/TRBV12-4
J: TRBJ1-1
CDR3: CASSPDRDTEAFF
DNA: TGTGCCAGCAGTCCGGACAGGGACACTGAAGCTTTCTTT

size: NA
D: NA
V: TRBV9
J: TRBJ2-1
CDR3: CASSRGTRIYNEQFF
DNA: TGTGCCAGCAGTCGCGGGACTCGGATCTACAATGAGCAGTTCTTC

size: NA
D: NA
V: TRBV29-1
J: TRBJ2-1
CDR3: CTARTTHYNEQFF
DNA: TGCACCGCTAGGACAACTCATTACAATGAGCAGTTCTTC

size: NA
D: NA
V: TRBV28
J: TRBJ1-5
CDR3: CASSLRTERNQPQHF
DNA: TGTGCCAGCAGCCTAAGGACTGAGCGCAATCAGCCCCAGCATTTT

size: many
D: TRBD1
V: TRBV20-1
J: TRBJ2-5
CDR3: CSASRTGFETQYF
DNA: TGCAGTGCTAGCCGGACAGGGTTTGAGACCCAGTACTTC

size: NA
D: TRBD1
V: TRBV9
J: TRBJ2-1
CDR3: CASRPGDRGIDEQFF
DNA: TGTGCCAGCCGCCCCGGGGACAGGGGCATCGATGAGCAGTTCTTC

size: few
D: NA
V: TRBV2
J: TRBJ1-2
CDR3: CASGAQGFGYGYTF
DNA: TGTGCCAGCGGGGCCCAGGGGTTTGGATATGGCTACACCTTC

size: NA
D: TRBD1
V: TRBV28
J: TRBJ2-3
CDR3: CASSSSGQAPTDTQYF
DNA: TGTGCCAGCAGTTCCTCGGGACAGGCCCCCACAGATACGCAGTATTTT

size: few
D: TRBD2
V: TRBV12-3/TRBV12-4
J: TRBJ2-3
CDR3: CASSFVAGLSDTQYF
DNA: TGTGCCAGCAGTTTTGTAGCGGGACTGTCAGATACGCAGTATTTT

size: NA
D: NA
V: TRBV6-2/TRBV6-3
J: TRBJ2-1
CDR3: CASSWLAGSDEQFF
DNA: TGTGCCAGCAGTTGGCTAGCAGGCTCTGATGAGCAGTTCTTC

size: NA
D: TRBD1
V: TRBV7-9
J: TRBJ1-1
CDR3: CASSLEGQGNTEAFF
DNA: TGTGCCAGCAGCTTAGAGGGACAGGGAAACACTGAAGCTTTCTTT

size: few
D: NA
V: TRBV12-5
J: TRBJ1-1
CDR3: CAREIHLQNRTEAFF
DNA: TGTGCTAGGGAGATTCACCTCCAGAATCGGACTGAAGCTTTCTTT

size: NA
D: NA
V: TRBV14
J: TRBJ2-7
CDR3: CASSPTHYEQYF
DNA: TGTGCCAGCAGCCCTACTCACTACGAGCAGTACTTC

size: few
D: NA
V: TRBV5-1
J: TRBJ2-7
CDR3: CASSPGRGTGTYEQYF
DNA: TGCGCCAGCAGCCCCGGGAGGGGGACAGGGACCTACGAGCAGTACTTC

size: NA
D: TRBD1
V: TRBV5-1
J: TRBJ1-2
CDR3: CASSLEGQGNYGYTF
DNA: TGCGCCAGCAGCTTGGAGGGACAGGGGAACTATGGCTACACCTTC

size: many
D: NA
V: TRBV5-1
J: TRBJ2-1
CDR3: CASSLVFGGSHNEQFF
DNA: TGCGCCAGCAGCTTGGTTTTTGGAGGGTCCCACAATGAGCAGTTCTTC

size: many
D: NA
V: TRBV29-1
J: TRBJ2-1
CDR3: CSVEVNEQFF
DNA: TGCAGCGTTGAGGTGAATGAGCAGTTCTTC

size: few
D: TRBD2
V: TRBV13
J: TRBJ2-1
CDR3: CASSLFVSGGYNEQFF
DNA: TGTGCCAGCAGCTTATTTGTTAGCGGGGGCTACAATGAGCAGTTCTTC

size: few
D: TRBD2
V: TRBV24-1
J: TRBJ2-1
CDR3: CATSGSSSGTYNEQFF
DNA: TGTGCCACCAGTGGTTCAAGTAGCGGGACATACAATGAGCAGTTCTTC

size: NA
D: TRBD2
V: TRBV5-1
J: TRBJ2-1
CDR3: CASRTGTSISYNEQFF
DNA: TGCGCCAGCAGGACCGGGACTAGCATCTCCTACAATGAGCAGTTCTTC

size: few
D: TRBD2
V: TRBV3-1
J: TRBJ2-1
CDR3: CASSQTSGIPWGEQFF
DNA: TGTGCCAGCAGCCAAACTAGCGGGATCCCCTGGGGTGAGCAGTTCTTC